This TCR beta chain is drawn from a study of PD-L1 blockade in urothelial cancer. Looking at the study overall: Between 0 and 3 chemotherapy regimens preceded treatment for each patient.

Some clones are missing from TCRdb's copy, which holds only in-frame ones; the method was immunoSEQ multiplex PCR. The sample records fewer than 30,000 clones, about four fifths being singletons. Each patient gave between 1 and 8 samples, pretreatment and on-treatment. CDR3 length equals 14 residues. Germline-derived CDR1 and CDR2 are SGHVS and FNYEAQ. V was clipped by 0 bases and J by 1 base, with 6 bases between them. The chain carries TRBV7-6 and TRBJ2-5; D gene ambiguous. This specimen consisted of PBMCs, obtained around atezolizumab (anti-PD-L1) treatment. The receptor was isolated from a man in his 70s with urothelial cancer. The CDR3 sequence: CASSLAQSQETQYF. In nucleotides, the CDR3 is TGTGCCAGCAGCTTAGCGCAGTCCCAAGAGACCCAGTACTTC.